This T cell receptor (beta chain) was retrieved from a study of CD8+CD57+ T cells in acquired aplastic anemia. Study results and caveats: Overlapping CD8+ CDR3 repertoires of patients and controls contained roughly 27 shared sequences. Simpson's diversity of CD8+ cells was not significantly different in patients compared with controls.

The CDR3 has 14 amino acids. J was trimmed by 1 base and V by 4 bases; bases with no gene match: 4. Germline V gene data show CDR1 as MNHEY and CDR2 as SVGAGI. Genomic DNA, the template, was used for profiling of the TCR beta VDJ and CDR3. Each CDR3 protein gets one entry after TCRdb re-called the reads with MiXCR. The sample records under 350,000 distinct CDR3 sequences, around three fifths being singletons. Concerning this clonotype: The antigen is not known.

Individuals selected for sequencing had exhibited CD8+CD57+ cell expansion on flow cytometry. Sequencing was carried out using sorted CD4+, CD8+, or CD8+CD57+ T cells (not recorded which) from PBMCs. The gene calls are TRBV6-5 and TRBJ2-7; 7 positions match TRBD1. This receptor was taken from a human donor with aplastic anemia. The CDR3 region has the DNA TGTGCCAGCAGTTCGGGACAGCTGTCCTACGAGCAGTACTTC. Residues: CASSSGQLSYEQYF.